Listed below are T cell receptor beta chains from one sample, sequenced in a study of CD8 T cell repertoires and HIV-1 epitope variants. Their specific antigens are unknown. Here immunoSEQ multiplex PCR was the method, and the copy in TCRdb shows in-frame clones only, minus some. The profile covers over 6,000 clones, with roughly 70% appearing a single time and roughly 40% taken by the ten largest. The sequenced sample was cultured CD8+ T cells derived from PBMCs. The receptors were gathered from a male donor with HIV. The CDR3 runs from the conserved cysteine through the conserved F or W. A D gene is named only where the DNA matches it firmly. Not every row has a clone size; where given, it reads once, few, many or a size class.

few	TRBV29-1	.	13	TRBJ2-1	TGCAGCGTTGAACCGGACCCTGGCAATGAGCAGTTCTTC	CSVEPDPGNEQFF
.	TRBV28	TRBD1	18	TRBJ1-1	TGTGCCAGCAGTTACCCTCCGGGACAGGGGGAGGTGAACACTGAAGCTTTCTTT	CASSYPPGQGEVNTEAFF
.	TRBV5-6	.	16	TRBJ2-3	TGTGCCAGCAGCTTTGGCGGGGCCCTATTCACAGATACGCAGTATTTT	CASSFGGALFTDTQYF
few	TRBV10-2	.	14	TRBJ2-7	TGCGCCAGCAGTGAAGGGGGGTTGATTTACGAGCAGTACTTC	CASSEGGLIYEQYF
once	TRBV27	.	15	TRBJ1-4	TGTGCCAGCAGTTTTGATAGGGAAGGACAGGAAAAACTGTTTTTT	CASSFDREGQEKLFF
.	TRBV28	.	16	TRBJ1-2	TGTGCCAGCAGTTCCCACGGCAGGCTACCTAACTATGGCTACACCTTC	CASSSHGRLPNYGYTF
.	TRBV5-1	.	14	TRBJ2-7	TGCGCCAGCAGACCGGAGGGCTGGTCCTACGAGCAGTACTTC	CASRPEGWSYEQYF
.	TRBV7-7	.	14	TRBJ2-3	TGTGCCAGCAGCCCAGACGGAAGCACAGATACGCAGTATTTT	CASSPDGSTDTQYF
.	TRBV18	TRBD2	14	TRBJ2-7	TGTGCCAGCTCACCGGGTAGCGGGTCCTACGAGCAGTACTTC	CASSPGSGSYEQYF
.	TRBV19	.	14	TRBJ1-1	TGTGCCAGTAGTATGGCAGGGCTGAACACTGAAGCTTTCTTT	CASSMAGLNTEAFF
.	TRBV6-5	.	14	TRBJ1-2	TGTGCCAGCAGTTACGCGGGGGGCTCGGATGGCTACACCTTC	CASSYAGGSDGYTF
.	TRBV5-1	.	13	TRBJ1-4	TGCGCCAGCCAAGTAGCAACTAATGAAAAACTGTTTTTT	CASQVATNEKLFF
.	TRBV15	.	13	TRBJ1-4	TGTGCCACCAGCAGAGACCGAAATGAAAAACTGTTTTTT	CATSRDRNEKLFF
once	TRBV11-3	.	13	TRBJ2-1	TGTGCCAGCAGCTTAGACGGTGCCAGTGAGCAGTTCTTC	CASSLDGASEQFF
.	TRBV2	TRBD2	16	TRBJ2-5	TGTGCCAGCAGTCTGACCCTTAGCGGGGGGGTTGAGACCCAGTACTTC	CASSLTLSGGVETQYF
.	TRBV9	.	16	TRBJ1-6	TGTGCCAGCAGCGTAGGGGAGGCTGGGTATAATTCACCCCTCCACTTT	CASSVGEAGYNSPLHF
once	TRBV29-1	.	14	TRBJ2-5	TGCAGCGTTGAAGATCCCCGGAACCAAGAGACCCAGTACTTC	CSVEDPRNQETQYF
.	TRBV6-6	.	13	TRBJ1-1	TGTGCCAGCAGTTACTCGACGGCCGGTGAAGCTTTCTTT	CASSYSTAGEAFF
.	TRBV5-1	TRBD1	15	TRBJ2-7	TGCGCCAGCAGCTTGGGGGACAGGAGCTCCTACGAGCAGTACTTC	CASSLGDRSSYEQYF
once	TRBV19	TRBD2	15	TRBJ2-1	TGTGCCAGTAGTATAGATACTAGCGAATACAATGAGCAGTTCTTC	CASSIDTSEYNEQFF
.	TRBV6-5	.	15	TRBJ2-7	TGTGCCAGCAGTTACTCTGTTGACAACCTCTACGAGCAGTACTTC	CASSYSVDNLYEQYF
.	TRBV6-5	TRBD1	13	TRBJ2-7	TGTGCCAGCCGATCCGGGACAGCCTACGAGCAGTACTTC	CASRSGTAYEQYF
.	TRBV7-3	.	13	TRBJ2-2	TGTGCCAGCAGCGATACAGGGCCCGGGGAGCTGTTTTTT	CASSDTGPGELFF
.	TRBV19	TRBD1	15	TRBJ2-1	TGTGCCAGTAGTTTGGGACAGCGCTCCTACAATGAGCAGTTCTTC	CASSLGQRSYNEQFF
.	TRBV7-9	.	12	TRBJ2-1	TGTGCCAGCAGCAGGTCCGGGGATGAGCAGTTCTTC	CASSRSGDEQFF
.	TRBV2	.	14	TRBJ2-7	TGTGCCAGCAGTGTTCTGAGCGGCTCCTACGAGCAGTACTTC	CASSVLSGSYEQYF
.	TRBV5-1	TRBD1	14	TRBJ2-1	TGCGCCAGCAGCTTGGGACAGGGGCTCAATGAGCAGTTCTTC	CASSLGQGLNEQFF
once	TRBV19	.	14	TRBJ2-7	TGTGCCAGTAGTATAACCTGGGAGTCCTACGAGCAGTACTTC	CASSITWESYEQYF
.	TRBV5-1	TRBD2	14	TRBJ2-7	TGCGCCAGCAGCCCACTAGCGGGGGGGCCGGGGCAGTACTTC	CASSPLAGGPGQYF
.	TRBV7-8	.	15	TRBJ1-5	TGTGCCAGCAGCTTAGGAGGGTATAGCAATCAGCCCCAGCATTTT	CASSLGGYSNQPQHF
.	TRBV18	TRBD2	15	TRBJ2-3	TGTGCCAGCTCACCCCGGACTAGCGGGAGTGGTACGCAGTATTTT	CASSPRTSGSGTQYF
.	TRBV7-2	.	15	TRBJ1-5	TGTGCCAGCAGCTTACGGAGTGGGGAGAATCAGCCCCAGCATTTT	CASSLRSGENQPQHF
.	TRBV7-9	.	12	TRBJ2-1	TGTGCCAGCAGCCCCCTCTGGAATGAGCAGTTCTTC	CASSPLWNEQFF
.	TRBV7-9	.	15	TRBJ2-7	TGTGCCAGCTGTCCTGGCCAGACCACTCCCTACGAGCAGTACTTC	CASCPGQTTPYEQYF
.	TRBV5-1	TRBD1	12	TRBJ2-7	TGCGCCAGTACGGACAGGGGATACGAGCAGTACTTC	CASTDRGYEQYF
.	TRBV7-3	.	13	TRBJ2-5	TGTGCCAGCAGCCAAGACAGCCAAGAGACCCAGTACTTC	CASSQDSQETQYF
few	TRBV9	TRBD2	14	TRBJ2-7	TGTGCCAGCAGTGGTGGCGGGGGGGCTGACGAGCAGTACTTC	CASSGGGGADEQYF